This paragraph covers one TCR beta chain sequence. In the original workflow: How many nucleated cells were present was estimated from reference gene primer amplification. The table came from immunoSEQ multiplex PCR; TCRdb's copy has only in-frame clones and leaves some out. For V, J and clone size, that table is used; D and trimming come from the DNA. The repertoire holds under 450,000 clones, with about nine tenths as singletons. Patients in Seattle were enrolled during active infection, then followed longitudinally. The data belong to a study of blood T cell repertoires in COVID-19. Across the study: From the United States, Italy and Spain came samples of acute and convalescent COVID-19. Sample material is recorded as cDNA or gDNA derived from T cells, B-cell-depleted T cells, or PBMCs.

The CDR3 has 16 amino acids. The germline CDR1 and CDR2 sequences are KGHSH and LQKENI. Trimming removed 5 bases from V and 5 bases from J, with 18 bases in between. The rearrangement joins TRBV18 to TRBJ1-4; tentative D call: TRBD1 (6 bases). This TCR came from a middle-aged woman with COVID-19, enrolled during active disease. The sample comprised peripheral blood. The CDR3 DNA is TGTGCCAGCTCATACATACGGACAGAAGTAAATGAAAAACTGTTTTTT. Amino acids: CASSYIRTEVNEKLFF.